This TCR beta chain was retrieved from a study of shared clonotypes between healthy human individuals. About the study: Serving as donors were a couple of women and a few men, whose ages spanned 18 to 49.

Measured with immunoSEQ multiplex PCR; TCRdb has only the in-frame clones, and not every one. The table records about 1 million clones, about 77% of them present only once. Sequencing used memory CD4+ T cells sorted from blood. Stated subset: CD45RA-negative fraction. This clonotype originated in a man aged 18 to 35 in good health.

Written as DNA, the CDR3 is TGTGCCTGGAGTGTTGGGAGTTCCGCCACTGAAGCTTTCTTT. Translating gives CAWSVGSSATEAFF. This rearrangement joins TRBV30 to TRBJ1-1, with D unresolved. The CDR3 totals 14 residues. Trimming removed 0 bases from V and 4 bases from J, with 12 bases in between. Per germline, CDR1 GTSNPN and CDR2 SVGIG (reference sequence).